One sample yielded the 21 T cell receptor beta chains listed below, sequenced in a study of early T cells in non-severe SARS-CoV-2 infection. TCRdb ran MiXCR on the 5' RACE reads and lists one entry per CDR3 protein. The profile covers more than 35,000 distinct CDR3 sequences, with less than 5% appearing a single time and about 9% taken by the ten largest. Specimen: whole blood. Every receptor here comes from an adult who was a healthcare worker with PCR-confirmed SARS-CoV-2 infection or an uninfected control (not recorded which).

This clonotype occurred many times. This chain joins TRBV5-5 and TRBJ2-1; no clear D gene. V lost 4 bases to trimming and J lost 0 bases, with 11 bases between them. The length of the CDR3 is 15 residues. Germline loops: CDR1 SGHKS, CDR2 YYEKEE (reference sequence). CDR3 in amino acids: CASSQSANSYNEQFF. CDR3 bases: TGTGCCAGCAGCCAGAGCGCGAACTCCTACAATGAGCAGTTCTTC.

Ten or more counts support this clonotype. The chain joins TRBV7-2 to TRBJ1-4; possible D gene TRBD1, 5 bases. V lost 1 base and J lost 0, with 15 bases in between. Germline V gene data show CDR1 as SGHTA and CDR2 as FQGNSA. This CDR3 is built from 18 residues. The CDR3 is CASSLEGKLTATNEKLFF. CDR3 coding DNA: TGTGCCAGCAGCTTAGAGGGGAAGCTGACCGCAACTAATGAAAAACTGTTTTTT.

Regarding this clonotype: This sequence may be a read error, since a much larger clone differs from it by one base. The J gene is TRBJ2-7, the V gene TRBV19, with 8 positions matching TRBD1. Germline V gene sequence: CDR1 LNHDA, CDR2 SQIVND (reference sequence). With 7 bases clipped from V and 3 bases from J, the junction kept 8 bases outside the gene matches. The CDR3 spans 14 residues. The CDR3 loop is CASKAAGTGYEQYF. Here the CDR3 DNA reads TGTGCCAGTAAGGCGGCCGGGACAGGCTACGAGCAGTACTTC.

This clonotype was seen ten or more times. The chain couples TRBV19 to TRBJ1-1; D is unresolved. The CDR3 length is 13 residues. Trimming took off 0 bases at V and 6 bases at J, with 8 bases between the two ends. In germline, CDR1 is LNHDA, CDR2 SQIVND (reference sequence). CDR3 sequence (DNA): TGTGCCAGTAGTATAGATCTGGCAGCTGAAGCTTTCTTT. This codes for CASSIDLAAEAFF.

In its sample, this clonotype was seen many times. V is TRBV12-3 or TRBV12-4 and J is TRBJ2-5, with 8 positions matching TRBD2. The CDR3 runs to 14 residues. Trimming at V came to 5 bases and at J to 6 bases, leaving 8 bases not matched to a gene. DNA for the CDR3: TGTGCCAGCAGTCGCAGAATAGCGGGGAAGACCCAGTACTTC. It encodes CASSRRIAGKTQYF.

There are many counts of this clonotype. The rearrangement joins TRBV29-1 to TRBJ1-5; D perhaps matches TRBD1 (6 bases). The V gene's germline CDR1 is SQVTM and CDR2 ANQGSEA. The CDR3 runs 13 residues. Trimming pared 4 bases from V and 3 bases from J, leaving 10 bases between. CDR3 in DNA: TGCAGCGTTGGGCAGGGGCTCAATCAGCCCCAGCATTTT. This gives the protein CSVGQGLNQPQHF.

This clonotype was seen at least ten times. The chain employs TRBV6-2 or TRBV6-3 and TRBJ1-1; the D is unclear. Germline-derived CDR1 and CDR2 are MNHEY and SVGEGT. V lost 5 bases and J 0 bases, leaving 10 bases between the germline ends. This CDR3 spans 14 amino acids. This CDR3 is CASSHWTVNTEAFF. CDR3 in DNA: TGTGCCAGCAGTCATTGGACGGTGAACACTGAAGCTTTCTTT.

This clonotype has ten or more counts. The rearrangement uses TRBV24-1 and TRBJ2-1, with 7 bases lining up with TRBD1. The junction had 9 bases not matched to a gene; V was cut back by 4 bases and J by 1 base. The CDR3 totals 17 residues. Per the germline V gene, CDR1 is KGHDR and CDR2 is SFDVKD. The CDR3 sequence: CATSDRATGSSYNEQFF. The CDR3 nucleotides are TGTGCCACCAGTGACCGCGCGACAGGGAGTTCCTACAATGAGCAGTTCTTC.

This clonotype was seen repeatedly, ten times or more. The chain couples TRBV7-8 to TRBJ1-6; D not resolved. Trimming left V 6 bases short and J 7 bases short, with 10 bases between. Germline assignment: CDR1 SGHVS and CDR2 FQNEAQ. CDR3 length equals 13 residues. The CDR3 here is CASRFDPNSPLHF. CDR3 DNA sequence: TGTGCCAGCAGATTTGACCCAAATTCACCCCTCCACTTT.

This clonotype was found many times. The chain employs TRBV30 and TRBJ1-6; D not resolved. V gave up 2 bases and J gave up 7 bases, with 9 bases separating them. The CDR3 runs to 13 residues. CDR1 and CDR2 (germline): GTSNPN, SVGIG (reference sequence). The CDR3 protein is CAWSTNPNSPLHF. For the CDR3, the DNA is TGTGCCTGGAGTACCAATCCCAATTCACCCCTCCACTTT.

This clonotype was seen ten or more times. The chain is built from TRBV6-2 or TRBV6-3 and TRBJ1-5; possible D gene TRBD1, 6 bases. The V end was cut by 4 bases, the J end by 1 base, with 14 bases between. This CDR3 comprises 16 residues. The V gene's germline CDR1 is MNHEY and CDR2 SVGEGT. The CDR3 loop reads CASSSKNRVSNQPQHF. The CDR3 DNA follows: TGTGCCAGCAGTTCCAAGAACAGGGTAAGCAATCAGCCCCAGCATTTT.

This clonotype was seen only a few times. This chain connects TRBV5-1 to TRBJ2-2, with TRBD1 matching 7 bases. CDR3 length: 15 residues. The V and J ends lost 0 bases and 3 bases, in that order; junction bases with no gene match: 2. Germline-derived CDR1 and CDR2 are SGHRS and YFSETQ. The CDR3 region has the DNA TGCGCCAGCAGCTTGGCCGGGACAGACACCGGGGAGCTGTTTTTT. This gives the protein CASSLAGTDTGELFF.

This clonotype has at least ten counts. This rearrangement joins TRBV28 to TRBJ2-5, with a weak D call TRBD2 (5 bases). The germline V and J ends were trimmed by 6 bases and 2 bases, with 16 bases remaining between them. Germline V CDR1 and CDR2: MDHEN, SYDVKM. This CDR3 comprises 15 residues. CDR3 sequence: CASSPWGAAQETQYF. The CDR3 region has the DNA TGTGCCAGCAGCCCCTGGGGAGCGGCGCAAGAGACCCAGTACTTC.

This clonotype appeared many times. J is TRBJ2-2 and V is TRBV4-1; 13 positions agree with TRBD2. The CDR3 loop spans 20 amino acids. The germline V gene has CDR1 MGHRA and CDR2 YSYEKL. V was pared by 3 bases and J by 1 base, with 11 bases of the junction left unmatched. The CDR3 protein is CASSQPAGLAGIKNTGELFF. The CDR3 DNA follows: TGCGCCAGCAGCCAGCCGGCGGGACTAGCGGGAATAAAGAACACCGGGGAGCTGTTTTTT.

The sample holds many counts of this clonotype. The chain is built from TRBV19 and TRBJ2-1; 14 nucleotides align to TRBD2. The CDR3 has 15 amino acids. V lost 5 bases to trimming and J lost 6 bases; unmatched junction nucleotides: 3. Germline CDR1 is LNHDA and CDR2 is SQIVND (reference sequence). Written as DNA, the CDR3 is TGTGCCAGTAGTCCCGGGACTAGCGGGAGCAATGAGCAGTTCTTC. It specifies CASSPGTSGSNEQFF. Together with reference TRBV19 and TRBJ2-1, the CDR3 gives the full variable domain: DGGITQSPKYLFRKEGQNVTLSCEQNLNHDAMYWYRQDPGQGLRLIYYSQIVNDFQKGDIAEGYSVSREKKESFPLTVTSAQKNPTAFYLCASSPGTSGSNEQFFGPGTRLTVL.

This clonotype appeared many times. The rearrangement joins TRBV25-1 to TRBJ2-3; D might be TRBD1 (6 bases). V dropped 3 bases and J dropped 2 bases, with 27 bases sitting between them. Germline CDR1 reads MGHDK; CDR2 reads SYGVNS. The CDR3 sequence is 20 residues long. The CDR3 DNA reads TGTGCCAGCAGTGAGTGGGACATGAGTCCCCTCCCAAGAGACACAGATACGCAGTATTTT. Its translation is CASSEWDMSPLPRDTDTQYF. Drawing the rest from reference TRBV25-1 and TRBJ2-3, the complete variable domain is EADIYQTPRYLVIGTGKKITLECSQTMGHDKMYWYQQDPGMELHLIHYSYGVNSTEKGDLSSESTVSRIRTEHFPLTLESARPSHTSQYLCASSEWDMSPLPRDTDTQYFGPGTRLTVL.

The rearrangement uses TRBV5-4 and TRBJ2-1; TRBD2 matches at 10 bases. The CDR3 runs 14 residues. V gave up 4 bases and J gave up 5 bases; unmatched junction bases: 3. From germline, CDR1 is SGHNT and CDR2 YYREEE (reference sequence). CDR3: CASSAGLANNEQFF. The CDR3, as DNA: TGTGCCAGCAGCGCGGGACTAGCGAACAATGAGCAGTTCTTC.

This clonotype was detected a few times. The chain couples TRBV7-9 to TRBJ2-5; no clear D gene. V was shortened by 5 bases and J by 7 bases, with 11 bases between the two germline ends. CDR1 is SEHNR and CDR2 is FQNEAQ in the germline V gene (reference sequence). The CDR3 covers 12 residues. The chain's CDR3 is CASSRDDSTQYF. The CDR3 nucleotides read TGTGCCAGCAGCCGAGACGATTCGACCCAGTACTTC.

CDR3 coding DNA: TGTGCCAGCAGCTTCGGACAGGGGGGCAATCAGCCCCAGCATTTT. This encodes CASSFGQGGNQPQHF. The chain recombines TRBV7-9 with TRBJ1-5; 10 nucleotides line up with TRBD1. There are 15 residues in the CDR3. The germline gives CDR1 SEHNR, CDR2 FQNEAQ (reference sequence). J was trimmed by 2 bases and V by 3 bases; bases with no gene match: 1.

At least ten counts were recorded for this clonotype. CDR3 sequence (DNA): TGTGCCAGCAATCCCCTCCGGGACAGTAATGAAAAACTGTTTTTT. It translates to CASNPLRDSNEKLFF. The rearrangement joins TRBV11-2 to TRBJ1-4; TRBD1 matches 7 bases. Germline V gives CDR1 SGHAT, CDR2 FQNNGV. V shed 7 bases, J shed 4 bases, and the junction held 9 bases outside the gene matches. The CDR3 consists of 15 residues. The full variable domain, with the rest looked up from reference TRBV11-2 and TRBJ1-4, is EAGVAQSPRYKIIEKRQSVAFWCNPISGHATLYWYQQILGQGPKLLIQFQNNGVVDDSQLPKDRFSAERLKGVDSTLKIQPAKLEDSAVYLCASNPLRDSNEKLFFGSGTQLSVL.

This clonotype has at least ten counts. This chain connects TRBV20-1 to TRBJ2-1, with TRBD2 matching over 9 bases. V gave up 8 bases and J gave up 6 bases; unmatched junction bases: 11. Germline CDR1 and CDR2: DFQATT and SNEGSKA (reference sequence). The CDR3 is 14 residues long. This CDR3 reads CSPNTQGLANEQFF. The CDR3 region has the DNA TGCAGTCCCAATACCCAGGGACTAGCCAATGAGCAGTTCTTC.